What follows are 20 T cell receptor beta chains derived from one specimen sequenced in a study of cytomegalovirus exposure and HLA in healthy donors (dated by TCRdb to the late 2010s). The library came from the immunoSEQ multiplex PCR assay. For the multiplex PCR, a mixture combining 60 forward primers for TCR Vbeta segments and 13 reverse primers for TCR Jbeta segments was used. This immuneACCESS table, as held by TCRdb, lists in-frame sequences with V and J called but not all clones. Of the missing ones, under half trace to an unresolved V gene in checked studies; the others have no known cause. In this sample the table shows under 200,000 clones, around three quarters of which occur a single time. The ten largest account for 2.5% to 3.5% of the sample. The specimen sequenced was PBMCs. Receptors originate from a woman between 40 and 50 years old in good health and CMV-seronegative.

This clone was picked up one time. This sequence joins TRBV5-1 and TRBJ1-1, with D perhaps TRBD1 (5 bases). Per the germline V gene, CDR1 is SGHRS and CDR2 is YFSETQ. The length of the CDR3 is 15 residues. V lost 2 bases and J lost 4, with 15 bases in between. The CDR3 DNA follows: TGCGCCAGCAGCTTCCACTGGGGGGGAGGCACTGAAGCTTTCTTT. Its translation is CASSFHWGGGTEAFF.

The rearrangement uses TRBV25-1 and TRBJ1-1; 10 nucleotides match TRBD1. Germline V lookup: CDR1 MGHDK, CDR2 SYGVNS. With 7 bases clipped from V and 4 bases from J, the junction kept 3 bases outside the gene matches. This CDR3 region has 13 residues. The CDR3 DNA sequence: TGTGCCAGCATCAGGACAGGGGGCACTGAAGCTTTCTTT. It is translated as CASIRTGGTEAFF. Combining the CDR3 with reference TRBV25-1 and TRBJ1-1 gives the whole variable domain EADIYQTPRYLVIGTGKKITLECSQTMGHDKMYWYQQDPGMELHLIHYSYGVNSTEKGDLSSESTVSRIRTEHFPLTLESARPSHTSQYLCASIRTGGTEAFFGQGTRLTVV.

This clone was detected a few times. V and J are TRBV7-6 and TRBJ2-5; 8 bases are a match to TRBD1. V was clipped by 5 bases and J by 5 bases; unmatched bases: 10. The CDR3 has 15 residues. Germline V gene sequence: CDR1 SGHVS, CDR2 FNYEAQ. The CDR3 DNA follows: TGTGCCAGCAGCGTGAACAGGGGGAAGGGGGAGACCCAGTACTTC. It yields the protein CASSVNRGKGETQYF.

This clone came up a few times. This sequence joins TRBV11-2 and TRBJ1-4; 7 nucleotides agree with TRBD1. The CDR3 has 15 amino acids. Germline V gives CDR1 SGHAT, CDR2 FQNNGV. Germline trimming cut 5 bases from V and 4 bases from J; bases unmatched to any gene: 7. Here the CDR3 DNA reads TGTGCCAGCAGCGCCCGACAGGGCTTTAATGAAAAACTGTTTTTT. This sequence encodes CASSARQGFNEKLFF.

V usage is TRBV5-6 and J usage is TRBJ2-1; the match to TRBD2 covers 12 bases. The CDR3 covers 15 residues. Germline loops: CDR1 SGHDT, CDR2 YYEEEE. J was trimmed by 8 bases and V by 2 bases; bases with no gene match: 5. CDR3 residues: CASSFGTSGLDEQFF. The CDR3 DNA reads TGTGCCAGCAGCTTTGGGACTAGCGGGTTGGATGAGCAGTTCTTC.

The chain carries TRBV27 and TRBJ2-3; 13 bases are a match to TRBD2. After removal of 5 bases from V and 0 bases from J, the junction contained 11 bases not matched to a gene. The CDR3 contains 19 residues. The V gene's germline CDR1 is MNHEY and CDR2 SMNVEV (reference sequence). The CDR3 nucleotides read TGTGCCAGCAGTCCTCCCCCCGGGACTAGCGGGGTTAGCACAGATACGCAGTATTTT. Its translation: CASSPPPGTSGVSTDTQYF.

J is TRBJ1-4 and V is TRBV6-5; TRBD1 matches 7 bases. Germline loops: CDR1 MNHEY, CDR2 SVGAGI. The length of the CDR3 is 14 residues. V was clipped by 5 bases and J by 5 bases; unmatched bases: 5. This chain's CDR3 is CASSKGTVNEKLFF. CDR3 sequence (DNA): TGTGCCAGCAGTAAAGGGACAGTGAATGAAAAACTGTTTTTT.

This chain joins TRBV6-5 and TRBJ2-3, with D tentatively TRBD2 (5 bases). V lost 8 bases, J lost 5 bases, and 14 bases lay in between. This CDR3 has 13 residues. Germline V gene sequence: CDR1 MNHEY, CDR2 SVGAGI. The CDR3, as DNA: TGTGCCAGCTCGGGGTTTTCGGGAGATACGCAGTATTTT. Encoded protein: CASSGFSGDTQYF.

The rearrangement links TRBV18 to TRBJ1-5; D uncertain. Germline CDR1 is KGHSH and CDR2 is LQKENI. Trimming took off 4 bases at V and 2 bases at J, with 9 bases between the two ends. The CDR3 consists of 14 residues. In DNA, the CDR3 is TGTGCCAGCTCACGGTCGGTTGGCAATCAGCCCCAGCATTTT. Translating gives CASSRSVGNQPQHF.

This chain connects TRBV5-4 to TRBJ1-2; 7 bases are shared with TRBD1. The J segment lost 3 bases and the V segment lost 4 bases, leaving 3 bases of the junction unmatched. Germline CDR1 is SGHNT and CDR2 is YYREEE (reference sequence). The CDR3 totals 13 residues. The CDR3 protein is CASSGDRYYGYTF. In DNA form, the CDR3 reads TGTGCCAGCAGCGGGGACAGATACTATGGCTACACCTTC. Variable domain in full (rest from reference TRBV5-4 and TRBJ1-2): ETGVTQSPTHLIKTRGQQVTLRCSSQSGHNTVSWYQQALGQGPQFIFQYYREEENGRGNFPPRFSGLQFPNYSSELNVNALELDDSALYLCASSGDRYYGYTFGSGTRLTVV.

This chain joins TRBV5-1 and TRBJ1-2, with 9 bases identical to TRBD1. The germline V gene encodes CDR1 SGHRS and CDR2 YFSETQ. J gave up 7 bases and V 1 base, and 8 bases lay outside the gene matches. The CDR3 runs to 15 residues. The CDR3 protein is CASSLQDRGTIGYTF. DNA of the CDR3: TGCGCCAGCAGCTTGCAGGACAGGGGTACTATTGGCTACACCTTC.

A word on this clone: Other DNA sequences in this sample translate to the same CDR3. The chain is built from TRBV5-1 and TRBJ1-4, with TRBD1 matching 7 bases. The CDR3 is 14 residues long. V shed 2 bases, J shed 4 bases, and the junction held 2 bases outside the gene matches. Germline CDR1 reads SGHRS; CDR2 reads YFSETQ. The DNA for the CDR3 is TGCGCCAGCAGCTTTGACAGGGATAATGAAAAACTGTTTTTT. Protein product: CASSFDRDNEKLFF.

This clone was observed a single time. The chain joins TRBV5-1 to TRBJ2-1; 10 nucleotides line up with TRBD2. Looked up from germline, CDR1 is SGHRS and CDR2 is YFSETQ. The CDR3 is 15 amino acids. Trimming took 0 bases from V and 8 from J; bases not matched to a gene: 5. The CDR3 DNA is TGCGCCAGCAGCTTGGTGGCTAGCGGGGGCGATGAGCAGTTCTTC. Protein: CASSLVASGGDEQFF.

The chain recombines TRBV6-4 with TRBJ1-2, with D possibly matching TRBD1 (6 bases). The CDR3 contains 15 residues. The V and J ends lost 4 bases and 7 bases respectively, with 19 bases between them. From germline, CDR1 is MRHNA and CDR2 SNTAGT. CDR3 region: CASSGTSGTSTGYTF. CDR3 nucleotide sequence: TGTGCCAGCAGTGGAACCTCCGGGACATCCACTGGCTACACCTTC.

V usage is TRBV5-6 and J usage is TRBJ1-2; the match to TRBD1 covers 9 bases. Germline assignment: CDR1 SGHDT and CDR2 YYEEEE. This CDR3 contains 16 residues. Germline trimming cut 2 bases from V and 1 base from J; bases unmatched to any gene: 6. The CDR3 protein is CASSFRDRAFNYGYTF. The CDR3 coding sequence is TGTGCCAGCAGCTTCCGGGACAGGGCTTTTAACTATGGCTACACCTTC.

This clone turned up a few times. The V and J genes are TRBV19 and TRBJ2-2; the D gene is possibly TRBD2 (7 bases). Germline V gene data show CDR1 as LNHDA and CDR2 as SQIVND (reference sequence). The CDR3 is 14 residues long. V lost 5 bases to trimming and J lost 7 bases, with 14 bases between them. The CDR3 is CASSLNREGGELFF. The CDR3 DNA follows: TGTGCCAGTAGTCTCAACAGGGAGGGCGGGGAGCTGTTTTTT. Drawing the rest from reference TRBV19 and TRBJ2-2, the complete variable domain is DGGITQSPKYLFRKEGQNVTLSCEQNLNHDAMYWYRQDPGQGLRLIYYSQIVNDFQKGDIAEGYSVSREKKESFPLTVTSAQKNPTAFYLCASSLNREGGELFFGEGSRLTVL.

The chain combines TRBV19 with TRBJ2-1, with TRBD2 identical over 8 bases. With 5 bases clipped from V and 6 bases from J, the junction kept 9 bases outside the gene matches. CDR3 length equals 15 residues. Germline CDR1 and CDR2: LNHDA and SQIVND (reference sequence). The CDR3 nucleotides read TGTGCCAGTAGTTTTAGCGGGGCGGCATCCAATGAGCAGTTCTTC. Amino acids: CASSFSGAASNEQFF.

This sequence joins TRBV5-1 and TRBJ1-2; the match to TRBD1 covers 7 bases. Germline CDR1 is SGHRS and CDR2 is YFSETQ. With 4 bases clipped from V and 4 bases from J, the junction kept 10 bases outside the gene matches. The CDR3 runs to 15 residues. The CDR3 DNA follows: TGCGCCAGCAGCCCAATTGCAGGGGGGCCCTATGGCTACACCTTC. Amino acids: CASSPIAGGPYGYTF.

This clone has a single count. This rearrangement joins TRBV5-6 to TRBJ2-7; D is unclear. In germline, CDR1 is SGHDT, CDR2 YYEEEE. The CDR3 sequence is 13 residues long. V was cut by 0 bases and J by 2 bases, with 6 bases left in between. CDR3 loop: CASSLDRAYEQYF. In DNA, the CDR3 is TGTGCCAGCAGCTTGGACCGAGCCTACGAGCAGTACTTC.

Details on this clone: Other DNA sequences in this sample translate to the same CDR3. The chain uses TRBV5-1 and TRBJ2-5, with 11 bases that match TRBD2. Germline values: CDR1 SGHRS, CDR2 YFSETQ. The length of the CDR3 is 15 residues. The V gene end was trimmed by 1 base and the J gene end by 1 base; junction bases not matched to a gene: 0. CDR3 coding DNA: TGCGCCAGCAGCTTGCTAGCGGGGGGCCAAGAGACCCAGTACTTC. The encoded protein is CASSLLAGGQETQYF.